The 26 T cell receptor beta chains in this list originate from one sample, sequenced in a study of beta chain features in type 1 diabetes. General study findings and limits: Type 1 diabetes patients showed a moderate but significant shortening of TCRB CDR3s in all four CD4+ subsets.

Expressed TCRB transcripts were sequenced, since all the RNA that had been isolated was reverse transcribed. Here immunoSEQ multiplex PCR was the method, and the copy in TCRdb shows in-frame clones only, minus some. The sample records 680,000 or so clones, about an eighth being singletons. These receptors have no known antigen. Specimen: naive CD4+ T cells from blood. These receptor sequences come from a young man with type 1 diabetes.

The chain recombines TRBV6-6 with TRBJ2-1; D is possibly TRBD1 (5 bases). V lost 5 bases and J 3 bases, leaving 17 bases between the germline ends. This CDR3 contains 16 residues. CDR1 MNHNY and CDR2 SVGAGI come from the germline V gene (reference sequence). CDR3: CASSGEGQGIYNEQFF. The CDR3, as DNA: TGTGCCAGCAGTGGGGAAGGGCAGGGAATCTACAATGAGCAGTTCTTC.

This chain links TRBV7-9 with TRBJ2-5; 14 bases align to TRBD2. J was trimmed by 5 bases and V by 2 bases; bases with no gene match: 1. Germline V gives CDR1 SEHNR, CDR2 FQNEAQ (reference sequence). The length of the CDR3 is 15 residues. This CDR3 reads CASSLRLAGGETQYF. DNA for the CDR3: TGTGCCAGCAGCTTACGACTAGCGGGGGGGGAGACCCAGTACTTC.

This clone was picked up a small number of times. The V and J genes are TRBV6-5 and TRBJ2-5; TRBD2 matches 7 bases. CDR3 length: 11 residues. The junction had 7 bases not matched to a gene; V was cut back by 9 bases and J by 9 bases. Germline loops: CDR1 MNHEY, CDR2 SVGAGI. The CDR3 sequence: CASGEGRAQYF. The CDR3 nucleotides read TGTGCCAGTGGGGAGGGTCGGGCCCAGTACTTC.

In this sample, this clone turned up a few times. The gene calls are TRBV25-1 and TRBJ2-1; TRBD1 matches 7 bases. The CDR3 length is 17 residues. Trimming cost V 6 bases and J 4 bases; bases outside gene matches: 15. CDR1 is MGHDK, CDR2 SYGVNS, per germline. The CDR3 reads CASRGSNPGTAYNEQFF. The CDR3 DNA is TGTGCCAGCAGGGGCTCTAATCCAGGGACAGCGTACAATGAGCAGTTCTTC. The whole variable domain, filled in from reference TRBV25-1 and TRBJ2-1, reads EADIYQTPRYLVIGTGKKITLECSQTMGHDKMYWYQQDPGMELHLIHYSYGVNSTEKGDLSSESTVSRIRTEHFPLTLESARPSHTSQYLCASRGSNPGTAYNEQFFGPGTRLTVL.

The chain joins TRBV30 to TRBJ2-3; 7 bases align to TRBD1. Trimming took 2 bases from V and 2 from J; bases not matched to a gene: 16. The CDR3 is 18 residues long. CDR1 GTSNPN and CDR2 SVGIG come from the germline V gene (reference sequence). CDR3: CAWSPAAGGGPLTDTQYF. CDR3 nucleotides: TGTGCCTGGAGTCCTGCGGCAGGGGGTGGTCCGCTCACAGATACGCAGTATTTT. Drawing the rest from reference TRBV30 and TRBJ2-3, the complete variable domain is SQTIHQWPATLVQPVGSPLSLECTVEGTSNPNLYWYRQAAGRGLQLLFYSVGIGQISSEVPQNLSASRPQDRQFILSSKKLLLSDSGFYLCAWSPAAGGGPLTDTQYFGPGTRLTVL.

The V and J genes are TRBV5-1 and TRBJ1-1; 8 bases align to TRBD1. The CDR3 is 15 residues long. Germline CDR1 and CDR2: SGHRS and YFSETQ. The J segment lost 1 base and the V segment lost 0 bases, leaving 2 bases of the junction unmatched. In DNA, the CDR3 is TGCGCCAGCAGCTTGGCGGGACAGGCGAACACTGAAGCTTTCTTT. Residues: CASSLAGQANTEAFF.

This clone came up a few times. The chain carries TRBV15 and TRBJ1-5; the match to TRBD1 covers 8 bases. Germline-derived CDR1 and CDR2 are LNHNV and YYDKDF (reference sequence). The V gene end was trimmed by 0 bases and the J gene end by 3 bases; junction bases not matched to a gene: 4. The CDR3 length is 16 residues. CDR3 amino acids: CATSRDPGGNNQPQHF. For the CDR3, the DNA is TGTGCCACCAGCAGAGATCCAGGGGGCAACAATCAGCCCCAGCATTTT.

The J gene is TRBJ2-7, the V gene TRBV28, with D maybe TRBD2 (5 bases). Per germline, CDR1 MDHEN and CDR2 SYDVKM. The CDR3 is 13 residues long. Trimming stripped 6 bases from V and 1 base from J, with 10 bases between. The CDR3, as DNA: TGTGCCAGCAGAGGAGGCCAGTCCTACGAGCAGTACTTC. Amino acid sequence: CASRGGQSYEQYF.

This clone was seen a handful of times. The chain recombines TRBV7-9 with TRBJ2-1; 8 bases align to TRBD1. The CDR3 sequence is 19 residues long. CDR1 is SEHNR and CDR2 is FQNEAQ in the germline V gene (reference sequence). With 5 bases clipped from V and 2 bases from J, the junction kept 17 bases outside the gene matches. The CDR3 spells CASSPDRGQRFSPYNEQFF. The CDR3 DNA reads as TGTGCCAGCAGCCCAGACAGGGGTCAGAGGTTTAGCCCCTACAATGAGCAGTTCTTC.

This clone was counted a few times. Other nucleotide sequences in the sample specify the same CDR3. The chain is built from TRBV5-4 and TRBJ2-3; no reliable D call. The V and J ends lost 0 bases and 0 bases respectively, with 2 bases between them. Germline V lookup: CDR1 SGHNT, CDR2 YYREEE (reference sequence). The CDR3 is made up of 13 amino acids. CDR3: CASSLASTDTQYF. As DNA, the CDR3 is TGTGCCAGCAGCTTGGCGAGCACAGATACGCAGTATTTT.

This sequence joins TRBV30 and TRBJ2-5; tentatively, D is TRBD1 (6 bases). The J call may be incorrect, as the DNA end agrees better with TRBJ2-7. The CDR3 has 13 residues. Germline loops: CDR1 GTSNPN, CDR2 SVGIG (reference sequence). This CDR3 is CAWSGYRDYEQYF. The DNA of the CDR3 is TGTGCCTGGAGTGGATACAGGGACTACGAGCAGTACTTC.

The chain joins TRBV5-4 to TRBJ2-6; perhaps D is TRBD1 or TRBD2 (5 bases each). V lost 7 bases and J 0 bases, leaving 14 bases between the germline ends. The CDR3 loop spans 16 amino acids. CDR1 is SGHNT, CDR2 YYREEE, per germline (reference sequence). Here the CDR3 DNA reads TGTGCCAGCGGGACCCAGGGAAGCTCTGGGGCCAACGTCCTGACTTTC. It is translated as CASGTQGSSGANVLTF.

The sample holds a few counts of this clone. This chain connects TRBV7-9 to TRBJ2-7; 7 nucleotides line up with TRBD2. Germline V gene data show CDR1 as SEHNR and CDR2 as FQNEAQ (reference sequence). With V trimmed by 5 bases and J by 4 bases, 5 bases remained unmatched. The CDR3 spans 13 residues. The chain's CDR3 is CASSPRGEYEQYF. In DNA form, the CDR3 reads TGTGCCAGCAGCCCTCGGGGGGAGTACGAGCAGTACTTC.

The rearrangement joins TRBV9 to TRBJ1-5; no definite D call. V was pared by 3 bases and J by 3 bases, with 10 bases between. The CDR3 has 14 amino acids. Germline CDR1 reads SGDLS; CDR2 reads YYNGEE. The CDR3 is CASSAGFSNQPQHF. The DNA of the CDR3 is TGTGCCAGCAGCGCGGGCTTTTCCAATCAGCCCCAGCATTTT.

The chain combines TRBV11-2 with TRBJ1-6; D not certain. Deletions cut 2 bases from V and 4 bases from J, with 12 bases between. Germline V CDR1 and CDR2: SGHAT, FQNNGV. This CDR3 spans 16 amino acids. CDR3 region: CASSLFSVTYNSPLHF. In DNA, the CDR3 is TGTGCCAGCAGCTTATTTTCGGTGACTTATAATTCACCCCTCCACTTT.

This clone turned up a few times. The chain couples TRBV15 to TRBJ2-3; 8 bases map to TRBD1. CDR3 length: 15 residues. Germline CDR1 LNHNV, CDR2 YYDKDF (reference sequence). J gave up 4 bases and V 3 bases, and 6 bases lay outside the gene matches. CDR3 region: CATSRGVQGADTQYF. DNA of the CDR3: TGTGCCACCAGCAGGGGGGTACAGGGGGCAGATACGCAGTATTTT.

This chain uses TRBV5-1 with TRBJ2-7; D is undetermined. Germline V CDR1 and CDR2: SGHRS, YFSETQ. V lost 4 bases and J 0 bases, leaving 5 bases between the germline ends. The CDR3 runs 12 residues. The CDR3 spells CASSVNSYEQYF. The DNA of the CDR3 is TGCGCCAGCAGCGTGAACTCCTACGAGCAGTACTTC.

The CDR3 is CASSPRSSYEQYF. CDR3 nucleotide sequence: TGTGCCAGCAGCCCACGGTCCTCCTACGAGCAGTACTTC. The chain has TRBV5-4 and TRBJ2-7; D call uncertain. Trimming took 4 bases from V and 0 from J, leaving 8 bases between them. This CDR3 has 13 amino acids. From germline, CDR1 is SGHNT and CDR2 YYREEE (reference sequence).

This clone appeared a few times. The same CDR3 also results from other DNA sequences found in this sample. The chain uses TRBV30 and TRBJ1-3; D unclear. The length of the CDR3 is 12 residues. Between the trimmed V and J ends, which lost 4 bases and 1 base, there was a span of 5 bases. Per the germline V gene, CDR1 is GTSNPN and CDR2 is SVGIG (reference sequence). CDR3 in amino acids: CAWTGSGNTIYF. The CDR3 DNA reads TGTGCCTGGACAGGATCTGGAAACACCATATATTTT. Using reference TRBV30 and TRBJ1-3 for the parts outside the CDR3, the full variable domain is SQTIHQWPATLVQPVGSPLSLECTVEGTSNPNLYWYRQAAGRGLQLLFYSVGIGQISSEVPQNLSASRPQDRQFILSSKKLLLSDSGFYLCAWTGSGNTIYFGEGSWLTVV.

The genes are TRBV15 and TRBJ1-2; no definite D call. CDR1 and CDR2 from the germline V gene are LNHNV and YYDKDF (reference sequence). Deletions cut 5 bases from V and 4 bases from J, with 8 bases between. The CDR3 covers 12 residues. CDR3 sequence (DNA): TGTGCCACCAGCGCGGGGTCCTATGGCTACACCTTC. This gives the protein CATSAGSYGYTF.

The gene calls are TRBV7-3 and TRBJ1-1, with TRBD1 matching 7 bases. Germline V lookup: CDR1 SGHTA, CDR2 FQGTGA. This CDR3 is 13 amino acids long. After removal of 4 bases from V and 10 bases from J, the junction contained 9 bases not matched to a gene. CDR3 sequence (DNA): TGTGCCAGCAGCTCGATGCAGGGGGAGGGAGCTTTCTTT. Residues: CASSSMQGEGAFF.

The V call is TRBV20-1, the J call TRBJ2-1; TRBD2 matches at 12 bases. The V gene's germline CDR1 is DFQATT and CDR2 SNEGSKA (reference sequence). V lost 6 bases, J lost 16 bases, and 7 bases stayed unmatched. The CDR3 length is 11 residues. CDR3 sequence (DNA): TGCAGTGCAATCCTAGCGGGGGGGCAATTCTTC. It specifies CSAILAGGQFF.

The rearrangement links TRBV10-3 to TRBJ2-1, with TRBD1 matching over 9 bases. This CDR3 is built from 15 residues. Germline CDR1 reads ENHRY; CDR2 reads SYGVKD. The J segment lost 3 bases and the V segment lost 6 bases, leaving 6 bases of the junction unmatched. The CDR3 reads CAISHRDRDYNEQFF. The DNA for the CDR3 is TGTGCCATCAGCCACCGGGACAGGGACTACAATGAGCAGTTCTTC.

About this clone itself: The sample contains more than one DNA sequence encoding this CDR3. This sequence joins TRBV20-1 and TRBJ1-2; D remains ambiguous. The CDR3 length is 10 residues. V was pared by 0 bases and J by 4 bases, with 0 bases between. The V gene's germline CDR1 is DFQATT and CDR2 SNEGSKA (reference sequence). The CDR3 DNA follows: TGCAGTGCTAGAGACTATGGCTACACCTTC. It is translated as CSARDYGYTF.

V is TRBV9 and J is TRBJ2-3; a weak D match, TRBD2 (6 bases). This CDR3 contains 16 residues. Deletions cut 0 bases from V and 0 bases from J, with 11 bases between. Germline values: CDR1 SGDLS, CDR2 YYNGEE. In DNA form, the CDR3 reads TGTGCCAGCAGCGTAGCTAGCGCGGGGAGCACAGATACGCAGTATTTT. Translating it yields CASSVASAGSTDTQYF. Supplemented by reference TRBV9 and TRBJ2-3, the full variable domain reads DSGVTQTPKHLITATGQRVTLRCSPRSGDLSVYWYQQSLDQGLQFLIQYYNGEERAKGNILERFSAQQFPDLHSELNLSSLELGDSALYFCASSVASAGSTDTQYFGPGTRLTVL.

Only a few counts were recorded for this clone. The J gene is TRBJ1-2, the V gene TRBV2; 9 nucleotides agree with TRBD1. Trimming cost V 11 bases and J 6 bases; bases outside gene matches: 10. Germline assignment: CDR1 SNHLY and CDR2 FYNNEI. The CDR3 is 13 amino acids. The CDR3 DNA reads as TGTGCCGTCCAACGGGACAGGGATAATGGCTACACCTTC. Translated: CAVQRDRDNGYTF.